This TCR beta chain was obtained from a study of beta chain features in type 1 diabetes. Study-wide points: Compared with healthy donors, patients appeared to share more similar naive, central memory and regulatory TCRB repertoires. Shortening of TCRB CDR3s, moderate but significant, appeared in all four CD4+ subsets of Type 1 diabetes patients.

This clone was counted only a few times. Its antigen is still unknown. CDR1 is LNHNV and CDR2 is YYDKDF in the germline V gene (reference sequence). Trimming took 4 bases from V and 1 from J, leaving 9 bases between them. The CDR3 extends over 14 amino acids. Every single donor gave one heparinised blood draw, and these averaged roughly 100 mL. Expressed TCRB transcripts got sequenced, as all isolated RNA was reverse transcribed. Clones were read by immunoSEQ multiplex PCR, and TCRdb kept only the in-frame ones, dropping some. The sample lists about 340,000 clones; 7% to 10% were seen once. The sample was central memory CD4+ T cells from blood. This chain uses TRBV15 with TRBJ2-3, with D possibly matching TRBD2 (6 bases). This sequence was found in a man aged 25 to 40 with type 1 diabetes. The CDR3 bases are TGTGCCACCAGCATCGGCGGGGGCACAGATACGCAGTATTTT. This codes for CATSIGGGTDTQYF.